This TCR beta chain originates from a study of CD8+CD57+ T cells in acquired aplastic anemia. For the study at large: Roughly 3 ug was the average amount of DNA from sorted CD4+ and CD8+ cells.

On this clonotype: The antigen is unknown.

Study-level results: The CD8+ Simpson's diversity of patients and controls was not significantly different.

The V gene end was trimmed by 4 bases and the J gene end by 2 bases; junction bases not matched to a gene: 5. The CDR3 covers 14 residues. Germline V gene lookup returns CDR1 DFQATT and CDR2 SNEGSKA (reference sequence). According to the study, genomic DNA was the template for TCR beta VDJ and CDR3 profiling. TCRdb analysed the reads with MiXCR anew, one entry per CDR3 protein. The table shows around 170,000 distinct CDR3 sequences, with about 60% occurring only once. This TCR derives from a human donor in good health. Sequenced material: sorted CD4+, CD8+, or CD8+CD57+ T cells (not recorded which) from PBMCs. V and J are TRBV20-1 and TRBJ2-7; 10 nucleotides match TRBD2. CDR3 protein: CSAIPSGGPYEQYF. DNA for the CDR3: TGCAGTGCTATTCCTAGCGGGGGTCCCTACGAGCAGTACTTC.